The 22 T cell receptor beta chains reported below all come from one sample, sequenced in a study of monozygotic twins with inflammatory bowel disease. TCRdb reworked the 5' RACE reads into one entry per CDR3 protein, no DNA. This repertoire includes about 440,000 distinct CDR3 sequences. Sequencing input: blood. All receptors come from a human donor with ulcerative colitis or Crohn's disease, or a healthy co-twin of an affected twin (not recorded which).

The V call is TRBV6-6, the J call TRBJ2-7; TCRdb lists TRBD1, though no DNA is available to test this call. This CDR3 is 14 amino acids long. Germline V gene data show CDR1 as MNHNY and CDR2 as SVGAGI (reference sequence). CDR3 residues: CASKNGQGTDEQYF.

This chain's CDR3 is CAITTSIPGGSDTQYF. The rearrangement uses TRBV10-3 and TRBJ2-3; TCRdb proposes TRBD1, but this gene call is untestable without DNA. The CDR3 covers 16 residues. Germline lookup yields CDR1 ENHRY and CDR2 SYGVKD.

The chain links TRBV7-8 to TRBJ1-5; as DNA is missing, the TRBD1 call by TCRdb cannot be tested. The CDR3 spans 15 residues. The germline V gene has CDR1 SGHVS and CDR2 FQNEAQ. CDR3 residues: CASSPTTGSNQPQHF.

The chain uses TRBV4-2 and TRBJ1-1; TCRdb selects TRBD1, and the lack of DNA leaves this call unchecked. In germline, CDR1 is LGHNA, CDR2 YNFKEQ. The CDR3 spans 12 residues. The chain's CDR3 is CASSQGTGEAFF.

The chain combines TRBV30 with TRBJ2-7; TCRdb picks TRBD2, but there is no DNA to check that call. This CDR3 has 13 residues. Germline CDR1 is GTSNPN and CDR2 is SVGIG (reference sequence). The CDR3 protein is CASGLAGVYEQYF.

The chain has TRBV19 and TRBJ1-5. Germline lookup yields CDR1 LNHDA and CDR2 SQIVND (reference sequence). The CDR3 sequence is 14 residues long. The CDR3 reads CASAGRLGNQPQHF.

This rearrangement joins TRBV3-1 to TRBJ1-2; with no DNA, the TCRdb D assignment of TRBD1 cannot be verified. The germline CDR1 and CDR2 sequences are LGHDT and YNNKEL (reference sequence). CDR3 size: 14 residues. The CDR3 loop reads CASSQRQGAAGYTF.

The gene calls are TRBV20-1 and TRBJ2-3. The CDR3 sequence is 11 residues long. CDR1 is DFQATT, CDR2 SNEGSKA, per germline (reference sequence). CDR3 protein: CSALLGDTQYF.

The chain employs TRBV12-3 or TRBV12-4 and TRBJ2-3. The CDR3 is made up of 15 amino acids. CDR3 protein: CASSLRLASTDTQYF.

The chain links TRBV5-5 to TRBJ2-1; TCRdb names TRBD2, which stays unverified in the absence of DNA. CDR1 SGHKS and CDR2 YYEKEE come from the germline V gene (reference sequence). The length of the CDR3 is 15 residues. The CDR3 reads CASAQRGSSYNEQFF.

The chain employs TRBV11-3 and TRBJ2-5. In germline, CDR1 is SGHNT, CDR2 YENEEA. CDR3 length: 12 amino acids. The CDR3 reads CASSSPLGTQYF.

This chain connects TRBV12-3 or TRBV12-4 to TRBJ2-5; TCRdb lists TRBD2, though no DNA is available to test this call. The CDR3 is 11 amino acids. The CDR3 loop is CASTGGETQYF.

The chain's CDR3 is CASSLPQGHDEQYF. The chain carries TRBV7-2 and TRBJ2-7; TCRdb's D call of TRBD1 is untestable without DNA. Germline V gene lookup returns CDR1 SGHTA and CDR2 FQGNSA. CDR3 size: 14 residues.

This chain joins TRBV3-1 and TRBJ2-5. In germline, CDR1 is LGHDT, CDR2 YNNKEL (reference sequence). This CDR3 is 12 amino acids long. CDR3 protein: CASSQDAQTQYF.

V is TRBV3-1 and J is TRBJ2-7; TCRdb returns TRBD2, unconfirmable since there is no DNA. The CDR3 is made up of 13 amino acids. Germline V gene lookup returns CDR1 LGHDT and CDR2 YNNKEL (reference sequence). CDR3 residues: CASSQGSGGEQYF.

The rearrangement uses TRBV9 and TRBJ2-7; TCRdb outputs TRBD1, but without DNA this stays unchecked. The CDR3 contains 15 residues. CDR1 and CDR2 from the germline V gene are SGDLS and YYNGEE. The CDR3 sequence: CASSALDSASYEQYF. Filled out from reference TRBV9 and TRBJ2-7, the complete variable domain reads DSGVTQTPKHLITATGQRVTLRCSPRSGDLSVYWYQQSLDQGLQFLIQYYNGEERAKGNILERFSAQQFPDLHSELNLSSLELGDSALYFCASSALDSASYEQYFGPGTRLTVT.

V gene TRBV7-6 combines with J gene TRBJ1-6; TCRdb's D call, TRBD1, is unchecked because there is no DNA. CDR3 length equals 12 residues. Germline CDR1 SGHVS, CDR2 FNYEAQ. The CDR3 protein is CASGQEGSPLHF.

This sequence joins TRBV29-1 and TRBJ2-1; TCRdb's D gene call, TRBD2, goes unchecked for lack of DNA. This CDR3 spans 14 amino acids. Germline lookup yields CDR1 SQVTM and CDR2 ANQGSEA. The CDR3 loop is CSAMTPSNSNEQFF.

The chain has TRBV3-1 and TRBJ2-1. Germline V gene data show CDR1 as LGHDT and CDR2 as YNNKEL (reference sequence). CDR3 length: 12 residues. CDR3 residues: CASSLLKDEQFF.

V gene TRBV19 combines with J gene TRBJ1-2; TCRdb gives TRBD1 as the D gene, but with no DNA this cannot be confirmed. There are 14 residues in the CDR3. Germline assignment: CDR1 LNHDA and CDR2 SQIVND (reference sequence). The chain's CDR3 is CASSIKGANLGYTF. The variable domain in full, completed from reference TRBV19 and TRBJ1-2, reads DGGITQSPKYLFRKEGQNVTLSCEQNLNHDAMYWYRQDPGQGLRLIYYSQIVNDFQKGDIAEGYSVSREKKESFPLTVTSAQKNPTAFYLCASSIKGANLGYTFGSGTRLTVV.

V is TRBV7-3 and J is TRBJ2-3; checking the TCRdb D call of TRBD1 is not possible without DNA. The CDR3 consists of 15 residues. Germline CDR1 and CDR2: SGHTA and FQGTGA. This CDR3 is CASSFGGSFTDTQYF.

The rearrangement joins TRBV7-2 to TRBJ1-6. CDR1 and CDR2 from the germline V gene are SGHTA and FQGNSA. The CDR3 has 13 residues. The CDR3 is CASSFSGDSPLHF. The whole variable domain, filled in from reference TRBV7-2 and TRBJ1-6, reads GAGVSQSPSNKVTEKGKDVELRCDPISGHTALYWYRQSLGQGLEFLIYFQGNSAPDKSGLPSDRFSAERTGGSVSTLTIQRTQQEDSAVYLCASSFSGDSPLHFGNGTRLTVT.